Sequencing of this T cell receptor beta chain was carried out in a study of blood T cells in healthy people across ages (dated by TCRdb to between 2014 and 2017). Regarding the complete study: In model experiments, template switching captured roughly one uniquely barcoded TCR beta cDNA molecule for every two T cells. The study analyzed two additional independent replicas of 1 million unique cDNA reads from the same blood draw for two donors, one aged 18 to 30 and one aged 80 or older. Age-related changes in TCR beta repertoire diversity were measured in the study by deep sequencing normalized with unique cDNA molecular identifiers. The donors were divided into four age groups: young (average around 17 years), middle-aged (under 40), aged (approximately 62) and long-lived (roughly 82).

Per the germline V gene, MGHRA is the CDR1 and YSYEKL is the CDR2. Unmatched junction bases come to 4, with V trimmed by 3 bases and J by 1 base. The CDR3 spans 17 residues, from the cysteine through the phenylalanine. The only DNA kept is the CDR3, 51 bases in frame from the first base. This clonotype was counted a few times. Its antigen is unknown. There are no base qualities to consult, and no much larger clone falls within one base. Results the study describes overall, beyond this receptor: Observed TCR beta diversity per million T cells fell roughly linearly with age, and a significant reduction was already apparent by age around 36. The CMV infection status of donors was not known, potentially confounding age-related changes in expanded clonotypes. Compared with the aged group, the long-lived group had more naive CD4+ T cells, fewer expanded clones and increased TCR diversity, a pattern suggesting age selection. Observed TCR beta diversity correlated strongly with the percentage of naive T cells measured by flow cytometry. Total diversity estimates from one million sequenced T cells were considered lower bounds and underestimates. Since profiling was done on bulk unsorted PBMCs, naive and antigen-experienced compartments could not be conclusively compared.

The donors were roughly 39 Caucasian individuals from Russia, aged roughly 6 to 100 years, who were systemically healthy. Around 10 milliliters of peripheral blood were collected from each donor into EDTA-treated Vacutainer tubes. Ficoll-Paque density-gradient centrifugation was used to isolate PBMCs, with at least 6.5 million per sample. Trizol reagent was used to extract total RNA from PBMCs, with at least 6 micrograms per sample. For every donor, flow cytometry on a PBMC aliquot measured the percentage of naive CD45RAhigh/CD27high T cells. Preparation of the library involved 5' RACE. For sequencing, an Illumina HiSeq 2500 was employed. A second roughly 6 to 12 cycle PCR used a sample-barcoded 5' primer and a J-beta primer mix. A unique molecular identifier was introduced onto each TCR beta cDNA molecule by a template-switch 5' adaptor carrying 12 random nucleotides. At least 3 million CDR3-containing paired-end reads were obtained from each sample. First-strand cDNA synthesis was performed from all RNA using the Mint cDNA synthesis kit, with priming by a TRBC-specific oligonucleotide. After uracil-DNA glycosylase treatment, a first 18-cycle PCR used universal primers M1SS and BC2_uni_R on all cDNA. The study's processing was this. Each sample was normalized by randomly selecting 1 million high-quality reads, each carrying a distinct molecular identifier. Reads with shared molecular identifiers were discarded instead of being binned into consensus sequences. MiTCR, set to a Q25 quality threshold and the strictest error-elimination algorithm, was used for CDR3 identification, clonotype clustering and error correction. A nonparametric unseen species model with Euler transformation was used to estimate lower-bound total TCR beta diversity. Through fastp at Q25 and MiXCR, TCRdb rebuilt clones from the public reads, retaining in-frame beta chains. Each entry is one CDR3 protein sequence, shown with its most common DNA and genes. V and J calls and clone size were set by TCRdb, not the authors. Recorded for this sample are 450,000 to 600,000 distinct CDR3 sequences; around 27% of them occurred a single time. The ten largest clones add up to 3% to 4% of the sample.

This sample also appeared in a second study, on T cells of mothers and their children. As that second study puts it: The donors were nine systemically healthy Caucasian individuals, made up of three mothers and their six children. cDNA synthesis used all of the extracted RNA, with around 1.4 ug of RNA in each 15 ul reaction. In the second PCR, sample barcodes and 2-4 random nucleotides were introduced via the M1S primer. More than 8 million TCR beta CDR3 reads were obtained from each mother, and about 3 million reads were obtained from each child. TCR recombination output is similarly shaped by thymic selection in related and unrelated pairs, with a minor effect exerted by inherited differences. Related mother-child pairs always showed normalized repertoire overlap that was slightly higher than in unrelated mother-child pairs, though the difference was never significant. Persistent microchimeric T cell clones were not detected, at a sensitivity of 95 to 100 clones per million clonotypes. In the study, deep NGS was used to compare the TCR beta repertoires of mothers and children, and features distinguishing related mother-child pairs from unrelated individuals were sought. Mothers averaged about 40 +/- 4 years of age and children averaged around 10 +/- 4 years. After adapter ligation with NEBNext reagents, the libraries were sequenced on Illumina HiSeq 2000 with 100+100 nt paired-end reads. To avoid cross-contamination, the mother libraries and the child libraries were prepared a month apart and sequenced in separate runs. Each donor had between about 500,000 and 2,100,000 distinct TCR beta clonotypes identified. Naive TCR beta clonotypes were estimated from low-frequency clonotypes matched to each donor's FACS-determined naive share, without sorting.

Sequences were obtained from blood. Recombination joined TRBV4-1 with TRBJ2-4, and TRBD2 matches 12 of the central bases. The clonotype originates from a boy aged 2 to 10 in good health. The CDR3 region has the sequence CASSQPTSGRAKNIQYF. In nucleotides, the sequence is TGCGCCAGCAGCCAGCCTACTAGCGGGAGGGCCAAAAACATTCAGTACTTC.